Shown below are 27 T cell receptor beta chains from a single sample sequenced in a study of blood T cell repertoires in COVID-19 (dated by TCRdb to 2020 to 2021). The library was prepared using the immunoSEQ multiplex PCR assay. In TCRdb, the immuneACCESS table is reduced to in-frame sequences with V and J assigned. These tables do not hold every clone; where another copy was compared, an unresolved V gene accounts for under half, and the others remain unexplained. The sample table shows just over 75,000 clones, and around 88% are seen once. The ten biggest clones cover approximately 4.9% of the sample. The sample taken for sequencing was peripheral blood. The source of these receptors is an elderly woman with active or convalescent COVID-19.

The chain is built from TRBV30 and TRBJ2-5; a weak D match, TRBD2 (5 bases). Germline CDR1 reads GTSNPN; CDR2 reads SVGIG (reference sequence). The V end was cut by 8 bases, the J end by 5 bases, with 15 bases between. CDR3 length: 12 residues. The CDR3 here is CAVRPGMETQYF. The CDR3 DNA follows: TGTGCCGTCCGTCCGGGAATGGAGACCCAGTACTTC.

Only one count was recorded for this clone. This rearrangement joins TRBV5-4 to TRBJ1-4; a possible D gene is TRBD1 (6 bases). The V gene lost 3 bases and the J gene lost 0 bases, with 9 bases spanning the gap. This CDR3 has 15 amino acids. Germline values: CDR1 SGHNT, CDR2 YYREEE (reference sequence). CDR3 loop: CASSWDTSTNEKLFF. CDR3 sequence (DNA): TGTGCCAGCAGCTGGGACACTTCAACTAATGAAAAACTGTTTTTT.

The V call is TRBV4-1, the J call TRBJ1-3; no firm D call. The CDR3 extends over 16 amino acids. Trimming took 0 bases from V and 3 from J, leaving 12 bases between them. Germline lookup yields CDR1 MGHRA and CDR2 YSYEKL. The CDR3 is CASSQDHGEFGNTIYF. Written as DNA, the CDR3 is TGCGCCAGCAGCCAAGATCATGGGGAGTTTGGAAACACCATATATTTT.

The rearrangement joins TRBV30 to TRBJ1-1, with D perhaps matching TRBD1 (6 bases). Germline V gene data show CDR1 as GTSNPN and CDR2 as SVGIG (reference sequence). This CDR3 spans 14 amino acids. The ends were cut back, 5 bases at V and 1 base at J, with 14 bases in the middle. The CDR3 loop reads CAWQGGGRNTEAFF. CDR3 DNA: TGTGCCTGGCAAGGGGGAGGGCGGAACACTGAAGCTTTCTTT.

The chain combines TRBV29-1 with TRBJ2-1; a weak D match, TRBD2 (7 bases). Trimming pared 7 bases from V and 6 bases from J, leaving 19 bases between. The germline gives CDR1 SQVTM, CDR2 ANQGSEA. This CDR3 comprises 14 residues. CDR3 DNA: TGCAGCGCCGGATGGGGGGGCTTGATCAATGAGCAGTTCTTC. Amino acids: CSAGWGGLINEQFF.

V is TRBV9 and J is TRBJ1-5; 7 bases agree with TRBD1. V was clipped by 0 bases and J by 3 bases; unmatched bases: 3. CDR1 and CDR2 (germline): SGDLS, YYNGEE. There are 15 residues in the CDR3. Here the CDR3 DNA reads TGTGCCAGCAGCGTAGGAGGACAGGCCAATCAGCCCCAGCATTTT. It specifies CASSVGGQANQPQHF.

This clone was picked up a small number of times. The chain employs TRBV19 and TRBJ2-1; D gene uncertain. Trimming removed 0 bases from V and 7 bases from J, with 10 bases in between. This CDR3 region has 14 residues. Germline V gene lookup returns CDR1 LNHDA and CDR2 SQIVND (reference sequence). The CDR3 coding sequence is TGTGCCAGTAGTATAGAGGGCGCCTTTAATGAGCAGTTCTTC. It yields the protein CASSIEGAFNEQFF.

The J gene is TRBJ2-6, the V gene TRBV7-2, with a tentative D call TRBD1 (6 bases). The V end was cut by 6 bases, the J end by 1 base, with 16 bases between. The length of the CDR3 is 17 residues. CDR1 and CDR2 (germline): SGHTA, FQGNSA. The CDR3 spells CASRATGRPSGANVLTF. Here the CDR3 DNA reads TGTGCCAGCAGAGCGACAGGAAGACCTTCTGGGGCCAACGTCCTGACTTTC.

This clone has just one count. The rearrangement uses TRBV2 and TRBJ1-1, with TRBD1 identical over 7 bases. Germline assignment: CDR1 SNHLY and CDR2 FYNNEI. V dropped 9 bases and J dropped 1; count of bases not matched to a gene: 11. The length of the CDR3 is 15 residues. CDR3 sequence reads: CASRQIGGSNTEAFF. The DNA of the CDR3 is TGTGCCAGTAGGCAAATAGGGGGCTCGAACACTGAAGCTTTCTTT. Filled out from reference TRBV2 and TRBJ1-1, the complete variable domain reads EPEVTQTPSHQVTQMGQEVILRCVPISNHLYFYWYRQILGQKVEFLVSFYNNEISEKSEIFDDQFSVERPDGSNFTLKIRSTKLEDSAMYFCASRQIGGSNTEAFFGQGTRLTVV.

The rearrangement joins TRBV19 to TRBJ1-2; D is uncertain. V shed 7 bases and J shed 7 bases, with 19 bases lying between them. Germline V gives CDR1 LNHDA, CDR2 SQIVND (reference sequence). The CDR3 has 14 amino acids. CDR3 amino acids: CASNKKAAKSGYTF. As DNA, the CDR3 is TGTGCCAGTAACAAAAAGGCAGCGAAGAGTGGCTACACCTTC.

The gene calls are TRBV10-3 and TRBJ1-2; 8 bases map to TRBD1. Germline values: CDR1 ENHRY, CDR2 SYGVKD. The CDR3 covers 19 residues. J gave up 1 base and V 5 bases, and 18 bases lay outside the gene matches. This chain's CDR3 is CAISRNPGTGASLNYGYTF. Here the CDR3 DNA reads TGTGCCATCAGTAGAAACCCCGGGACAGGTGCCTCGCTTAACTATGGCTACACCTTC.

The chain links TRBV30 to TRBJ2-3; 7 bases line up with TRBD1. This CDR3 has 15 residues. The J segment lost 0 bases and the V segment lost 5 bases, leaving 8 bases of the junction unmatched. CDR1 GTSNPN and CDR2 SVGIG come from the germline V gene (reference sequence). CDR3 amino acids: CAWGMNRGSTDTQYF. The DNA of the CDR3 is TGTGCCTGGGGGATGAACAGGGGCAGCACAGATACGCAGTATTTT. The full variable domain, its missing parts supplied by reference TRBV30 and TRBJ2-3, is SQTIHQWPATLVQPVGSPLSLECTVEGTSNPNLYWYRQAAGRGLQLLFYSVGIGQISSEVPQNLSASRPQDRQFILSSKKLLLSDSGFYLCAWGMNRGSTDTQYFGPGTRLTVL.

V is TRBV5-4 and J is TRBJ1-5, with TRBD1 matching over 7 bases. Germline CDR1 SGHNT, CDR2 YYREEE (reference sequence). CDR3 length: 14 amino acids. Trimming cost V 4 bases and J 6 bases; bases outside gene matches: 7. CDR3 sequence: CASSRDRAAQPQHF. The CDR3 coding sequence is TGTGCCAGCAGCCGAGACAGGGCGGCTCAGCCCCAGCATTTT.

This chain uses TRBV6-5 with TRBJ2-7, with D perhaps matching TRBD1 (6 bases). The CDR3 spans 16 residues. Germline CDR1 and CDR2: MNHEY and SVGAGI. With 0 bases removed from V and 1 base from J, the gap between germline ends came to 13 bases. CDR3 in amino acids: CASSYSGRGASYEQYF. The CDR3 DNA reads TGTGCCAGCAGTTACTCAGGCAGGGGCGCATCCTACGAGCAGTACTTC.

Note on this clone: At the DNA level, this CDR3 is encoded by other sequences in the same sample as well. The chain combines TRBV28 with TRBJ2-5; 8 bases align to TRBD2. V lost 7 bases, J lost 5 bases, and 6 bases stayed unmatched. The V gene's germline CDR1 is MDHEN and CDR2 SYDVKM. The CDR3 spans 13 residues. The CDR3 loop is CASTTGGQETQYF. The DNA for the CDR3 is TGTGCCAGCACGACGGGGGGGCAGGAGACCCAGTACTTC.

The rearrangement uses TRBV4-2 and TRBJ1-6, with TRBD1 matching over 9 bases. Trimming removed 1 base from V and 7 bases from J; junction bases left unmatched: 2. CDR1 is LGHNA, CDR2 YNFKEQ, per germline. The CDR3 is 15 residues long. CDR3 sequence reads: CASSQGDRGNSPLHF. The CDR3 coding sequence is TGTGCCAGCAGCCAAGGAGACAGGGGGAATTCACCCCTCCACTTT.

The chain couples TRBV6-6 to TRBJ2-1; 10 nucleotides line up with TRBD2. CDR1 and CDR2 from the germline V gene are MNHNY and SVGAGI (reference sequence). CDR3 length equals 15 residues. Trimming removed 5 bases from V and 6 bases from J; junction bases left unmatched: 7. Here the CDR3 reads CASSPRRLAGNEQFF. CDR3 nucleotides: TGTGCCAGCAGTCCCCGGAGACTAGCGGGCAATGAGCAGTTCTTC.

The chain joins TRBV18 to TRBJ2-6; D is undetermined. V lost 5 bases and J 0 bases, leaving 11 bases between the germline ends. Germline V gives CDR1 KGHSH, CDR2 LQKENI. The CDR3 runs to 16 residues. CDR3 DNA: TGTGCCAGCTCAGGTAGTTCTTTCTCTGGGGCCAACGTCCTGACTTTC. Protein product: CASSGSSFSGANVLTF.

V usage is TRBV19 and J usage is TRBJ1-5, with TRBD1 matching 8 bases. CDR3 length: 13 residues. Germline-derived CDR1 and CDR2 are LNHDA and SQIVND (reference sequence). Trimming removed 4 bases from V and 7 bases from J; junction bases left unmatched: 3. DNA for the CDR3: TGTGCCAGTAGTACACAGGGGGGGCAGCCCCAGCATTTT. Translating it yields CASSTQGGQPQHF.

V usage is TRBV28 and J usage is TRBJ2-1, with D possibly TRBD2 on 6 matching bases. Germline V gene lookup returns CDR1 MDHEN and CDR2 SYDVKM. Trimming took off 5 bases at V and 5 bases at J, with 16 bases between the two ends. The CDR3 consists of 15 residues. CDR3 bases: TGTGCCAGCAGTCCCGGGACTTTGGGAGACAATGAGCAGTTCTTC. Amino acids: CASSPGTLGDNEQFF. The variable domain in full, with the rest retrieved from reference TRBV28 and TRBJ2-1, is DVKVTQSSRYLVKRTGEKVFLECVQDMDHENMFWYRQDPGLGLRLIYFSYDVKMKEKGDIPEGYSVSREKKERFSLILESASTNQTSMYLCASSPGTLGDNEQFFGPGTRLTVL.

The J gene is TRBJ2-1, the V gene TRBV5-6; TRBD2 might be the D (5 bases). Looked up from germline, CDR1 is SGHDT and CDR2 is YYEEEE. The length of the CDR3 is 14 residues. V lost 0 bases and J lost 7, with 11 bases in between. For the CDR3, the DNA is TGTGCCAGCAGCTTGGTAGGCAGAGGGAATGAGCAGTTCTTC. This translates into CASSLVGRGNEQFF. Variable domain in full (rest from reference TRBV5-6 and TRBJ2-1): DAGVTQSPTHLIKTRGQQVTLRCSPKSGHDTVSWYQQALGQGPQFIFQYYEEEERQRGNFPDRFSGHQFPNYSSELNVNALLLGDSALYLCASSLVGRGNEQFFGPGTRLTVL.

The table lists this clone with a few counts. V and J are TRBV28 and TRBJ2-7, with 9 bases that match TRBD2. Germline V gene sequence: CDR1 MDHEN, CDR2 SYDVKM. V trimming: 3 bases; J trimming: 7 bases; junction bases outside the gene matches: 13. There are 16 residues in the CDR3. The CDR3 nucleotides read TGTGCCAGCAGTTTCCTTCGGGCGGGAGGGCCCGGGGAGCAGTACTTC. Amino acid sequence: CASSFLRAGGPGEQYF.

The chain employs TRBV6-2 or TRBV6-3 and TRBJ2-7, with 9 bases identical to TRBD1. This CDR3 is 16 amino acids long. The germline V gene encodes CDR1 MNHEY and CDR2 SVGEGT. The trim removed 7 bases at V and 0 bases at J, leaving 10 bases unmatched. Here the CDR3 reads CASTPGTGLGSYEQYF. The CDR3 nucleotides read TGTGCCAGCACCCCTGGGACAGGGTTGGGCTCCTACGAGCAGTACTTC.

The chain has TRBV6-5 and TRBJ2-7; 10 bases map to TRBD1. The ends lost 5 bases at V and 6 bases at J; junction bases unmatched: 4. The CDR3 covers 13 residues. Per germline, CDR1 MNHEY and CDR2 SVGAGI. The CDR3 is CASSPRTGGEQYF. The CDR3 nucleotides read TGTGCCAGCAGTCCCCGGACAGGGGGCGAGCAGTACTTC.

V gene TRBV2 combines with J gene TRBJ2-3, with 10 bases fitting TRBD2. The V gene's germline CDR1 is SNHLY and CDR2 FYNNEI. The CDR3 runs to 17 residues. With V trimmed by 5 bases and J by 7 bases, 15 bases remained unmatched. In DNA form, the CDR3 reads TGTGCCAGCAGTTCAGTGGACAGCGGGGGGGCCGGGCATACGCAGTATTTT. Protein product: CASSSVDSGGAGHTQYF.

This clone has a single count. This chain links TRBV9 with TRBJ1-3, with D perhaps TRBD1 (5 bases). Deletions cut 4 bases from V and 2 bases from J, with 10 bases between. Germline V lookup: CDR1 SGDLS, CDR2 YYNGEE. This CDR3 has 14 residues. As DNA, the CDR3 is TGTGCCAGCAGCTTTAGGGGTGCTGGAAACACCATATATTTT. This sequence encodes CASSFRGAGNTIYF. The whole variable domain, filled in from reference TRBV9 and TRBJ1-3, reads DSGVTQTPKHLITATGQRVTLRCSPRSGDLSVYWYQQSLDQGLQFLIQYYNGEERAKGNILERFSAQQFPDLHSELNLSSLELGDSALYFCASSFRGAGNTIYFGEGSWLTVV.

CDR3 sequence reads: CASSSRPYGGGRNQPQHF. The DNA for the CDR3 is TGTGCCAGTAGTTCAAGACCATACGGGGGTGGGCGCAATCAGCCCCAGCATTTT. This chain joins TRBV19 and TRBJ1-5; tentatively, D is TRBD1 (5 bases). The V end lost 5 bases, the J end lost 2 bases, and 22 bases lay between the germline ends. The CDR3 loop spans 18 amino acids. From germline, CDR1 is LNHDA and CDR2 SQIVND (reference sequence).